The clone carrying this TCR beta chain appeared a few times. Germline V gene lookup returns CDR1 GTSNPN and CDR2 SVGIG (reference sequence). The CDR3 totals 13 residues. Trimming took off 8 bases at V and 5 bases at J, with 15 bases between the two ends. The assay was immunoSEQ multiplex PCR, and TCRdb's table has in-frame clones only and misses some. Altogether roughly 62,000 clones are present, approximately 90% being singletons, with the ten largest covering roughly 2.6%. This specimen belongs to a study of T cell changes during pregnancy in multiple sclerosis. Sample: peripheral blood, taken in the first trimester of pregnancy. The TCR originated in a female donor with multiple sclerosis, enrolled in a pregnancy study. The chain couples TRBV30 to TRBJ1-4, with a weak D call TRBD1 (6 bases). The CDR3 coding sequence is TGTGCCCGCCAGGGGCAGGGGAATGAAAAACTGTTTTTT. This gives the protein CARQGQGNEKLFF.